This T cell receptor (beta chain) was sequenced in a study of identical twins. Study results and caveats: Out-of-frame TCR alpha sharing observed in monozygotic twins exceeded model estimates.

Via MiXCR, TCRdb re-called the 5' RACE reads, giving one row per CDR3 protein. The data contain about 720,000 distinct CDR3 sequences, approximately 9% of them seen just once; the ten biggest clones take up 0.75% to 1%. This clonotype was counted many times. The antigen is unknown. The CDR3 is 14 amino acids. CDR1 is MDHEN and CDR2 is SYDVKM in the germline V gene. The V gene end was trimmed by 3 bases and the J gene end by 0 bases; junction bases not matched to a gene: 2. Another study also made use of these data, one on yellow fever vaccine responses in identical twins.

Sequenced sample: PBMCs. This clonotype was obtained from a woman between 18 and 29 years old in good health. The chain links TRBV28 to TRBJ2-7; 7 nucleotides match TRBD2. Here the CDR3 DNA reads TGTGCCAGCAGTTTCAGCGGGAACTCCTACGAGCAGTACTTC. This sequence encodes CASSFSGNSYEQYF.